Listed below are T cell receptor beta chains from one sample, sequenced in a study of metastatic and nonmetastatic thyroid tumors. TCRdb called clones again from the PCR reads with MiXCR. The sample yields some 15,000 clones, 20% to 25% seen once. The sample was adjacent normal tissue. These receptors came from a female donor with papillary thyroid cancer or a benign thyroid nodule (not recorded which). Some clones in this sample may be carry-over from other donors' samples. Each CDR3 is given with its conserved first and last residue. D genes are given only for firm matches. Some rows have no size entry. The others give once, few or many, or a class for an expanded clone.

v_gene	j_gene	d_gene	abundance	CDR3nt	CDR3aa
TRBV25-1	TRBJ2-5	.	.	TGTGCCAGCACTCCCACTGGGGGACTTCAAGAGACCCAGTACTTC	CASTPTGGLQETQYF
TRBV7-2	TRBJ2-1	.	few	TGTGCCAGCAGCTTAGCCTACGGGGACTCCGGGTGGGGCAATGAGCAGTTCTTC	CASSLAYGDSGWGNEQFF
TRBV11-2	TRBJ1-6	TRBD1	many	TGTGCCAGCAGCTTCCAGGGACAGAATAATTCACCCCTCCACTTT	CASSFQGQNNSPLHF
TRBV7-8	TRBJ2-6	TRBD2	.	TGTGCCAGCAGCTTAGTGGGACTAGACCTCTCTGGGGCCAACGTCCTGACTTTC	CASSLVGLDLSGANVLTF
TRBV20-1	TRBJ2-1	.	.	TGCAGTGCCGCCCGACACGTCTCCTACAATGAGCAGTTCTTC	CSAARHVSYNEQFF
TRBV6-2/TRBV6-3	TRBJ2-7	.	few	TGTGCCAGCAGCATCCGCACGGGAAATTTAAACGAGCAGTACTTC	CASSIRTGNLNEQYF
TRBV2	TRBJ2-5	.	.	TGTGCCAGCAGGCGGACAGAACAAGAGACCCAGTACTTC	CASRRTEQETQYF
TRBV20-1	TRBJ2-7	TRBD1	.	TGCAGTGCTCGCCGGGACAGGGCCTTCTACGAGCAGTACTTC	CSARRDRAFYEQYF
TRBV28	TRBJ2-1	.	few	TGTGCCAGCAGTTTGCGGTCGCACTACAATGAGCAGTTCTTC	CASSLRSHYNEQFF
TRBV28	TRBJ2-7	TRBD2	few	TGTGCCAGCAGAACTAGCGGATACTACGAGCAGTACTTC	CASRTSGYYEQYF
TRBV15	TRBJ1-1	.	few	TGTGCCACCAGCAGAGATAGGCAGGGCCGGCGGAACACTGAAGCTTTCTTT	CATSRDRQGRRNTEAFF
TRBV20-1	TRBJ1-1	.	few	TGCAGTGCTAGAGATCACAAGGGGGAAGCTTTCTTT	CSARDHKGEAFF
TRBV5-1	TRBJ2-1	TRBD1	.	TGCGCCAGCAGCTTATATTCCAGGGGGCTGAATGAGCAGTTCTTC	CASSLYSRGLNEQFF
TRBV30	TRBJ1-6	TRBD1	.	TGTGCCTGGAGTTCAGGACAGGATAATTCACCCCTCCACTTT	CAWSSGQDNSPLHF
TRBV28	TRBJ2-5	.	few	TGTGCCAGCAGTGCCTCCGGGACGGGGGAGACCCAGTACTTC	CASSASGTGETQYF
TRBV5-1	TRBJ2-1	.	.	TGCGCCAGCAGCTTGAGTTTCTCGAGCGGGTCCTACAATGAGCAGTTCTTC	CASSLSFSSGSYNEQFF
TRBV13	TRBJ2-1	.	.	TGTGCCAGCAGCTCTGAGACAGGCGATGAGCAGTTCTTC	CASSSETGDEQFF
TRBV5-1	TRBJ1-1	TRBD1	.	TGCGCCAGCAGCCCGGGAGGTACAGGGGCGACCTCGGACGCTGAAGCTTTCTTT	CASSPGGTGATSDAEAFF
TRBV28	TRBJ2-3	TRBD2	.	TGTGCCAGCAGTTTAGGGCTAGCGGGACACACATATACGCAGTATTTT	CASSLGLAGHTYTQYF
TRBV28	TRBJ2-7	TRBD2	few	TGTGCCAGCAGTTGGCCCCCAAATAGCGGGGGTGTTGAGCAGTACTTC	CASSWPPNSGGVEQYF
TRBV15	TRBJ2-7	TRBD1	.	TGTGCCACGGCCGTCGGGACAGGGGCATTACCGGAGCAGTACTTC	CATAVGTGALPEQYF
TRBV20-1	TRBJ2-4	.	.	TGCAGTGCTAGGAGCGGGCTACTAGCCAAAAACATTCAGTACTTC	CSARSGLLAKNIQYF
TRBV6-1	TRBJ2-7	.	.	TGTGCCAGCAGTGGATCGGGACTCAATCCCTCCTACGAGCAGTACTTC	CASSGSGLNPSYEQYF
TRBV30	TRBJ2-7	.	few	TGTGCCTGGAGTCCCCTCTACGAGCAGTACTTC	CAWSPLYEQYF
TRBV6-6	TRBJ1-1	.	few	TGTGCCATCAGTTACATACCACAGTCTCCTTTTGGGCGAGGTGAAGCTTTCTTT	CAISYIPQSPFGRGEAFF
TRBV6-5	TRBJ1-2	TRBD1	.	TGTGCCAGCAGTTCAAAACAGGGGAACTATGGCTACACCTTC	CASSSKQGNYGYTF
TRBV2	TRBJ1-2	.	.	TGTGCCAGCAGTGAAGGCGGCATGGGCGGATATGGCTACACCTTC	CASSEGGMGGYGYTF
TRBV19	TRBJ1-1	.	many	TGTGCCAGTAGTATGGGGGCACGGATGAACACTGAAGCTTTCTTT	CASSMGARMNTEAFF
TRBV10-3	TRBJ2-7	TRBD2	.	TGTGCCATCAGTGAGTCCGAACTAGCGGCAGAGCAGTACTTC	CAISESELAAEQYF
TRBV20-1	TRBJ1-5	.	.	TGCAGTGCTACTACTTATAGCAATCAGCCCCAGCATTTT	CSATTYSNQPQHF
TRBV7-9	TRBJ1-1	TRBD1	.	TGTGCCAGCAGCCCTGACAGGGCCACTGAAGCTTTCTTT	CASSPDRATEAFF
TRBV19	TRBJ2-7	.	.	TGTGCCAGTAGTAATTTGCTCAGCCGCAGGCAGTACTTC	CASSNLLSRRQYF
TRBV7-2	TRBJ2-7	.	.	TGTGCCAGCAGGGACAGTGTCGCCTACGAGCAGTACTTC	CASRDSVAYEQYF
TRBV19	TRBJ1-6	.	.	TGTGCCAGTAGTATATTTGGGGAACGATATAATTCACCCCTCCACTTT	CASSIFGERYNSPLHF
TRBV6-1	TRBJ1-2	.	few	TGTGCCAGCAGCCCAGGCCCTAACTATGGCTACACCTTC	CASSPGPNYGYTF
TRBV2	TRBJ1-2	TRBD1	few	TGTGCCAGCATCCCGGGACAGGGAGACTATGGCTACACCTTC	CASIPGQGDYGYTF
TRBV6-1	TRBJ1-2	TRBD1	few	TGTGCCAGCAGTTGGGACAGGGGGGCCGGCTACACCTTC	CASSWDRGAGYTF
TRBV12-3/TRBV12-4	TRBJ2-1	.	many	TGTGCCAGCAGTTTTGGGTTGGGGGTGGGTGAGCAGTTCTTC	CASSFGLGVGEQFF
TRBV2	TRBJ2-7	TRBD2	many	TGTGCCAGCGCTAGGACTAGCAGTGAGATCTACGAGCAGTACTTC	CASARTSSEIYEQYF
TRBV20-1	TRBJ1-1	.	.	TGCAGTGCTAGAAACTCACAGGGTAACACTGAAGCTTTCTTT	CSARNSQGNTEAFF
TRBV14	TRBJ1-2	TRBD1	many	TGTGCCAGCAGCCAGGACAGGGTTGGCTACACCTTC	CASSQDRVGYTF
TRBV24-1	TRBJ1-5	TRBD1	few	TGTGCCACCAGTGACCCGGGGACAGGAGGAAATCAGCCCCAGCATTTT	CATSDPGTGGNQPQHF
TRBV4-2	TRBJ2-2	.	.	TGTGCCAGCAGCCTAGGCGCATGGGGAAGTACGAACACCGGGGAGCTGTTTTTT	CASSLGAWGSTNTGELFF
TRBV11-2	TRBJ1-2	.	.	TGTGCCAGCAGCTTGGGAGGACTAGGTGGCTACACCTTC	CASSLGGLGGYTF
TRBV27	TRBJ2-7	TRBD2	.	TGTGCCAGCAGTTTGGAGCGGGAGTCGAGGGAGCAGTACTTC	CASSLERESREQYF
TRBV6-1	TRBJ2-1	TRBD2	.	TGTGCCAGCAGGAGAGGACTAGCGGGTGACAATGAGCATTTCTTC	CASRRGLAGDNEHFF
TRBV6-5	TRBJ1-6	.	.	TGTGCCAGCAGTTTGGGGGTTGCCCCTTGGGCACCCCTCCACTTT	CASSLGVAPWAPLHF
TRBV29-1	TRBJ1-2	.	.	TGCAGCGTTGAGGCGGGCGGAGTCTATGGCTACACCTTC	CSVEAGGVYGYTF
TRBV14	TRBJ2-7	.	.	TGTGCCAGCAGCCGTAAGACTGGCTCCTACGAGCAGTACTTC	CASSRKTGSYEQYF
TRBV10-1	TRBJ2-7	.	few	TGCGCCAGCAGTGAGGGCGCTCCTACGGCCGAGCAGTACTTC	CASSEGAPTAEQYF
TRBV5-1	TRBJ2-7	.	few	TGCGCCAGCAGCAGTGGTTACTACGAGCAGTACTTC	CASSSGYYEQYF
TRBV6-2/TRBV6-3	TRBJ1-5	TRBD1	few	TGTGCCAGCAGTCGGACAGGGCACAATCAGCCCCAGCATTTT	CASSRTGHNQPQHF
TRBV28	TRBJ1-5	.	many	TGTGCCAGCAGTTTCTATCAGAGCAATCAGCCCCAGCATTTT	CASSFYQSNQPQHF
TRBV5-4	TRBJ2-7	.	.	TGTGCCAGCAGCTCGCAGCGGGCCAGCTCCTACGAGCAGTACTTC	CASSSQRASSYEQYF
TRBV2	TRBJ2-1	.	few	TGTGCCAGCAGGGAGACAGGGAGGGATGAGCAGTTCTTC	CASRETGRDEQFF